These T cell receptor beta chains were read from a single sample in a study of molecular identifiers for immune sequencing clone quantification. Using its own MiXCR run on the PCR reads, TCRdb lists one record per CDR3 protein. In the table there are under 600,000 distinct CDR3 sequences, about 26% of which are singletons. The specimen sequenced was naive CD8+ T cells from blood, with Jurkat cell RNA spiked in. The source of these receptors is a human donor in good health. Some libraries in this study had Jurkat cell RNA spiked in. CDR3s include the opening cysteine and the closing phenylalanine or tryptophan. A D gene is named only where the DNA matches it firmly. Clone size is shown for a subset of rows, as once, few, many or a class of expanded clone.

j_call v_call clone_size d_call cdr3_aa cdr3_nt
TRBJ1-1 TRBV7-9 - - CASSQTSTGANTEAFF TGTGCCAGCAGCCAGACATCGACAGGAGCTAACACTGAAGCTTTCTTT
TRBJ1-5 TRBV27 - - CASSSRVLQPQHF TGTGCCAGCAGTTCCAGGGTCCTTCAGCCCCAGCATTTT
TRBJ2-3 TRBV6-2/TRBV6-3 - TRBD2 CASSYSASGGEDTQYF TGTGCCAGCAGTTACTCGGCTAGCGGGGGTGAAGATACGCAGTATTTT
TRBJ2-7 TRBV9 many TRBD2 CASSAGTSEYEQYF TGTGCCAGCAGCGCCGGGACTAGCGAGTACGAGCAGTACTTC
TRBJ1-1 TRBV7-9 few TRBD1 CASSSSTGMNTEAFF TGTGCCAGCAGCTCGTCGACAGGGATGAACACTGAAGCTTTCTTT
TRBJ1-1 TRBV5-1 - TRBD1 CASSLEGTGYWAFF TGCGCCAGCAGCTTGGAAGGGACAGGGTATTGGGCTTTCTTT
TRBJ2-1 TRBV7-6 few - CASSLVMRTPQEQFF TGTGCCAGCAGCTTAGTCATGCGGACTCCACAGGAGCAGTTCTTC
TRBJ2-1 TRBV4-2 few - CASSDLRQQYNEQFF TGTGCCAGCAGCGACCTCCGTCAGCAATACAATGAGCAGTTCTTC
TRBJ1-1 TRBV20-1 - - CSASPQLNTEAFF TGCAGTGCCTCGCCGCAGTTGAACACTGAAGCTTTCTTT
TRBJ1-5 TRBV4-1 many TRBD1 CASSQATGESLNQPQHF TGCGCCAGCAGCCAAGCAACAGGGGAGAGCCTCAATCAGCCCCAGCATTTT
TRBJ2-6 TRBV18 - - CASSPDGTVLTNVLTF TGTGCCAGCTCACCGGACGGGACTGTTTTGACCAACGTCCTGACTTTC
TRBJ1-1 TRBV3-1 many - CASSQRDANTEAFF TGTGCCAGCAGCCAGCGGGACGCAAACACTGAAGCTTTCTTT
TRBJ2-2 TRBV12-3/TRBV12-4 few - CASSSQGGWSGELFF TGTGCCAGCAGCTCCCAGGGGGGTTGGTCCGGGGAGCTGTTTTTT
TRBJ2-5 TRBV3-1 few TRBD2 CASSQVSSGYQETQYF TGTGCCAGCAGCCAAGTTTCTAGCGGGTACCAAGAGACCCAGTACTTC
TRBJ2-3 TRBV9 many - CASSVSGTSTDTQYF TGTGCCAGCAGCGTTAGCGGAACTAGCACAGATACGCAGTATTTT
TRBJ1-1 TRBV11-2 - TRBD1 CGRIRHRGPYTEAFF TGTGGCCGCATCAGACACAGGGGCCCCTACACTGAAGCTTTCTTT
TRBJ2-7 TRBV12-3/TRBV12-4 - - CATGSSYEQYF TGTGCCACAGGGTCCTCCTACGAGCAGTACTTC
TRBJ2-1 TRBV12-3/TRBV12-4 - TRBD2 CASRPRTSGVYEQFF TGTGCCAGCAGGCCTCGGACTAGCGGGGTCTATGAGCAGTTCTTC
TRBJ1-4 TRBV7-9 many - CASSLATDPDEKLFF TGTGCCAGCAGCTTAGCGACAGATCCCGATGAAAAACTGTTTTTT
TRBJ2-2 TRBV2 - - CANERQGGTGVLFF TGTGCCAACGAAAGGCAGGGAGGCACCGGGGTGCTGTTTTTT
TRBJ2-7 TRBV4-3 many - CASSQSRDPGYEQYF TGCGCCAGCAGCCAATCCCGGGACCCAGGCTACGAGCAGTACTTC
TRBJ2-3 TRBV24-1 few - CATSDPLSTDTQYF TGTGCCACCAGTGACCCACTGAGCACAGATACGCAGTATTTT
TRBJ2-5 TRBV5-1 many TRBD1 CASSSYPGQGRETQYF TGCGCCAGCAGCTCCTACCCGGGACAGGGTCGAGAGACCCAGTACTTC
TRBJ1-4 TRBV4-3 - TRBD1 CASSPFDIRQGRGATNEKLFF TGCGCCAGCAGCCCATTCGACATTCGACAGGGGAGGGGTGCAACTAATGAAAAACTGTTTTTT
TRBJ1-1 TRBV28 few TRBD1 CASSERQGAYTEAFF TGTGCCAGCAGTGAGAGACAGGGGGCTTACACTGAAGCTTTCTTT
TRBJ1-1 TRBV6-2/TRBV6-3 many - CASSYGGVRTEAFF TGTGCCAGCAGTTACGGAGGTGTGCGCACTGAAGCTTTCTTT